This paragraph covers one TCR beta chain sequence. Its antigen specificity is not known. No qualities accompany the bases; no much larger clone lies one base away. This sample was taken from a study of blood T cell repertoires in COVID-19 (dated by TCRdb to 2018 to 2021). Some background on the complete study: Collaborator samples came from the United States, Italy and Spain and covered acute and convalescent phases of COVID-19. The prospective study material was composed of cDNA or gDNA derived from T cells, B-cell-depleted T cells, or PBMCs. The dataset comprised deeply sampled blood TCRbeta repertoires from subjects exposed to, actively infected with, or recovered from COVID-19. A freely available public database, intended as a resource for researchers studying the immune response to SARS-CoV-2, is where the repertoires were released. Samples came from the ongoing ImmuneRACE study (first 160 participants) plus 1,254 subjects from 6 global collaborators. Sample metadata almost always included a de-identified subject ID, COVID-19 status, age in years and sex. Where available, HLA class I and class II types were obtained from metadata supplied by the sample provider rather than from assay-based typing.

At one collaborating source in Seattle, patients were enrolled during active infection and were followed longitudinally through the course of disease. Collaborating institutions collected whole blood in K2EDTA tubes following their own protocols. For TCRbeta analysis, collaborators shipped samples as frozen whole blood, isolated PBMCs, or DNA extracted from either of those sample types. The CDR3, from cysteine to phenylalanine, totals 15 residues. Left in the record is the CDR3 DNA by itself, 45 bases read in frame from the first base. For CDR1 and CDR2, the germline V gene lists MDHEN and SYDVKM. V is cut back by 7 bases and J by 6 bases, with 8 bases in the junction unmatched. General conclusions and limits of the study: How much clinical and demographic metadata was included differed by source and by participant, and the metadata was provided uncurated.

TCRbeta CDR3 regions were amplified from genomic DNA by means of the immunoSEQ Assay, a bias-controlled multiplex PCR. Per the original workflow: The number of nucleated cells in each sample was estimated by amplification of reference gene primers within the assay. To quantify the absolute abundance of each unique TCRbeta CDR3 rearrangement, sequence reads were collapsed and filtered. For each sample, productive Simpson clonality was calculated by taking the square root of Simpson's diversity index across productive rearrangements. Not all clones reach the TCRdb copy of this immuneACCESS table, which keeps in-frame sequences only. Checked studies attribute under half of the gap to unresolved V genes and leave the rest unexplained. The DNA gave D and trimming, while V, J and clone size come from that table. The sample table contains around 300,000 clones; only one count was recorded for 90% of them. About 1% of the sample is taken by the ten largest.

This sequence originates from a woman in her forties with COVID-19, enrolled during active disease. The chain links TRBV28 with TRBJ2-1; 11 central nucleotides agree with TRBD2. Material for sequencing was peripheral blood. The CDR3 protein is CASTLPTSGINEQFF. The DNA sequence follows: TGTGCCAGCACCCTACCGACTAGCGGGATCAATGAGCAGTTCTTC.